This entry lists 28 T cell receptor beta chains sequenced from one sample in a study of blood T cell repertoires in COVID-19. Using immunoSEQ multiplex PCR, the repertoire was profiled, and TCRdb retains in-frame clones only, with some absent. The repertoire has some 250,000 clones, about 86% of them found once; the top ten carry roughly 3%. The sample comprised peripheral blood. The receptor set was obtained from a woman aged 30 to 39 who had recovered from COVID-19.

This chain uses TRBV19 with TRBJ1-5; weak D call: TRBD1 (5 bases). V lost 3 bases, J lost 0 bases, and 6 bases lay in between. The CDR3 is 14 amino acids. Per the germline V gene, CDR1 is LNHDA and CDR2 is SQIVND (reference sequence). The CDR3 region has the DNA TGTGCCAGTAGTATCAGGGATAGCAATCAGCCCCAGCATTTT. Translated: CASSIRDSNQPQHF.

This chain uses TRBV4-1 with TRBJ1-2, with D maybe TRBD1 (6 bases). In germline, CDR1 is MGHRA, CDR2 YSYEKL. Trimming shortened V by 2 bases and J by 1 base, and 32 bases separated the two germline ends. This CDR3 is 22 amino acids long. DNA of the CDR3: TGCGCCAGCAGCCAAAATTGGTCGAGGGGGGGACCCCTAGGACGCAATAACTATGGCTACACCTTC. Its protein is CASSQNWSRGGPLGRNNYGYTF.

The genes are TRBV6-6 and TRBJ1-3; D unresolved. This CDR3 has 14 amino acids. Trimming took off 4 bases at V and 1 base at J, with 8 bases between the two ends. Germline CDR1 MNHNY, CDR2 SVGAGI (reference sequence). For the CDR3, the DNA is TGTGCCAGCAGTTTAGAGGGTTCTGGAAACACCATATATTTT. It yields the protein CASSLEGSGNTIYF.

The chain couples TRBV4-2 to TRBJ1-2; the D gene is possibly TRBD1 (5 bases). Germline CDR1 LGHNA, CDR2 YNFKEQ. With 0 bases removed from V and 3 bases from J, the gap between germline ends came to 11 bases. The length of the CDR3 is 15 residues. The CDR3 DNA reads TGTGCCAGCAGCCAAGAACAGGATCCCTACTATGGCTACACCTTC. Translated: CASSQEQDPYYGYTF.

The chain has TRBV27 and TRBJ2-2, with 9 positions matching TRBD1. Germline loops: CDR1 MNHEY, CDR2 SMNVEV (reference sequence). The CDR3 length is 16 residues. V shed 1 base and J 3 bases; nucleotides not matched to a gene: 3. Written as DNA, the CDR3 is TGTGCCAGCAGTTTATATAGACAGGGGGACACCGGGGAGCTGTTTTTT. Protein sequence: CASSLYRQGDTGELFF.

The chain joins TRBV6-4 to TRBJ1-3; possible D gene TRBD1, 6 bases. The CDR3 is 18 residues long. From germline, CDR1 is MRHNA and CDR2 SNTAGT. V shed 2 bases and J shed 2 bases, with 19 bases lying between them. The CDR3 nucleotides read TGTGCCAGCAGTGACACCACCGAACCGACAGGTACTGGAAACACCATATATTTT. Protein: CASSDTTEPTGTGNTIYF.

The chain combines TRBV9 with TRBJ2-1, with 12 bases that match TRBD2. Germline V CDR1 and CDR2: SGDLS, YYNGEE. This CDR3 contains 15 residues. Trimming at V came to 4 bases and at J to 7 bases, leaving 6 bases not matched to a gene. The CDR3 DNA sequence: TGTGCCAGCAGCCTAGCGGGGGGGGAAGTGAATGAGCAGTTCTTC. Protein product: CASSLAGGEVNEQFF.

This chain links TRBV7-9 with TRBJ1-4; D is uncertain. This CDR3 is built from 15 residues. From germline, CDR1 is SEHNR and CDR2 FQNEAQ (reference sequence). V lost 5 bases to trimming and J lost 8 bases, with 18 bases between them. The CDR3: CASSHSRPKEEKLFF. The CDR3 region has the DNA TGTGCCAGCAGCCACTCCCGCCCTAAGGAGGAAAAACTGTTTTTT.

V usage is TRBV29-1 and J usage is TRBJ1-2, with a possible D match to TRBD1 (6 bases). V was pared by 4 bases and J by 2 bases, with 11 bases between. Germline lookup yields CDR1 SQVTM and CDR2 ANQGSEA. This CDR3 is built from 13 residues. Written as DNA, the CDR3 is TGCAGCGTTGGTCTGGGGGCGAACTATGGCTACACCTTC. Amino acid sequence: CSVGLGANYGYTF.

CDR3 region: CASSVYGTGEVGYTF. CDR3 bases: TGTGCCAGTAGTGTATACGGGACAGGGGAAGTCGGCTACACCTTC. This rearrangement joins TRBV19 to TRBJ1-2; 10 nucleotides match TRBD1. Germline CDR1 and CDR2: LNHDA and SQIVND (reference sequence). The CDR3 contains 15 residues. V was clipped by 5 bases and J by 8 bases; unmatched bases: 11.

This chain uses TRBV4-2 with TRBJ2-3; D might be TRBD1 (6 bases). Germline loops: CDR1 LGHNA, CDR2 YNFKEQ. V lost 0 bases to trimming and J lost 7 bases, with 17 bases between them. The CDR3 sequence is 16 residues long. CDR3 coding DNA: TGTGCCAGCAGCCAAGAAACACAGGGAAGTTTGAATACGCAGTATTTT. Translation gives CASSQETQGSLNTQYF.

This clone showed up just once. The chain recombines TRBV4-1 with TRBJ2-7; D unresolved. CDR3 length: 13 residues. Germline assignment: CDR1 MGHRA and CDR2 YSYEKL. Trimming cost V 2 bases and J 9 bases, with 14 bases left between them. CDR3 residues: CASSQQPSEVQYF. The CDR3 nucleotides are TGCGCCAGCAGCCAACAACCCTCTGAGGTGCAGTACTTC.

The gene calls are TRBV2 and TRBJ1-4; D possibly corresponds to TRBD1 (6 bases). The germline V gene encodes CDR1 SNHLY and CDR2 FYNNEI. The CDR3 loop spans 13 amino acids. Trimming removed 6 bases at V and 4 bases at J, with 9 bases between. CDR3 in DNA: TGTGCCAGCAGGCAGGGGTTTAATGAAAAACTGTTTTTT. It is translated as CASRQGFNEKLFF.

This clone was detected only a few times. The rearrangement joins TRBV6-4 to TRBJ2-3; TRBD2 aligns across 9 bases. Germline loops: CDR1 MRHNA, CDR2 SNTAGT. V was clipped by 3 bases and J by 2 bases; unmatched bases: 6. The CDR3 is made up of 16 amino acids. The chain's CDR3 is CASSESAGGSTDTQYF. The CDR3 nucleotides read TGTGCCAGCAGTGAATCTGCGGGGGGGTCCACAGATACGCAGTATTTT.

The chain employs TRBV6-6 and TRBJ1-6, with TRBD1 identical over 9 bases. The germline gives CDR1 MNHNY, CDR2 SVGAGI (reference sequence). The J segment lost 8 bases and the V segment lost 6 bases, leaving 5 bases of the junction unmatched. The CDR3 spans 14 residues. CDR3 in amino acids: CASSWGQGDSPLHF. The CDR3 DNA follows: TGTGCCAGCAGCTGGGGACAGGGTGATTCACCCCTCCACTTT.

The gene calls are TRBV7-6 and TRBJ1-5; no firm D call. Germline V lookup: CDR1 SGHVS, CDR2 FNYEAQ. This CDR3 comprises 14 residues. V was cut by 0 bases and J by 10 bases, with 13 bases left in between. CDR3 sequence reads: CASSLAAGWSPQHF. CDR3 sequence (DNA): TGTGCCAGCAGCTTAGCGGCGGGCTGGTCACCCCAGCATTTT.

The chain is built from TRBV4-3 and TRBJ2-7; weak D call: TRBD1 (5 bases). The germline gives CDR1 LGHNA, CDR2 YSLEER. V lost 0 bases to trimming and J lost 0 bases, with 12 bases between them. The CDR3 contains 16 residues. The DNA for the CDR3 is TGCGCCAGCAGCCAAGACGGAAGGGGTAGCTCCTACGAGCAGTACTTC. Translation: CASSQDGRGSSYEQYF.

This rearrangement joins TRBV7-2 to TRBJ2-3; 7 positions match TRBD1. Germline-derived CDR1 and CDR2 are SGHTA and FQGNSA. This CDR3 region has 15 residues. V was clipped by 4 bases and J by 1 base; unmatched bases: 5. CDR3 loop: CASSYYRGGTDTQYF. In nucleotides, the CDR3 is TGTGCCAGCAGCTACTACAGGGGAGGCACAGATACGCAGTATTTT.

The chain is built from TRBV6-5 and TRBJ2-7; D perhaps matches TRBD1 (5 bases). The germline V gene has CDR1 MNHEY and CDR2 SVGAGI. The CDR3 sequence is 14 residues long. Trimming shortened V by 10 bases and J by 1 base, and 17 bases separated the two germline ends. CDR3 sequence reads: CATQEIGVSYEQYF. Written as DNA, the CDR3 is TGTGCCACACAGGAGATAGGAGTATCCTACGAGCAGTACTTC.

The chain carries TRBV6-5 and TRBJ1-5; D unresolved. CDR3 length: 16 amino acids. The germline V gene encodes CDR1 MNHEY and CDR2 SVGAGI. V lost 2 bases and J lost 0, with 11 bases in between. The CDR3 protein is CASSYGAPDSNQPQHF. In DNA form, the CDR3 reads TGTGCCAGCAGTTACGGAGCGCCGGATAGCAATCAGCCCCAGCATTTT.

The rearrangement uses TRBV9 and TRBJ2-4; possibly TRBD1 for D (6 bases). The V and J ends lost 3 bases and 9 bases respectively, with 16 bases between them. CDR1 is SGDLS and CDR2 is YYNGEE in the germline V gene. The CDR3 spans 14 residues. CDR3 nucleotide sequence: TGTGCCAGCAGCGCCGACAGGTCCGGTCGCATTCAGTACTTC. Translation gives CASSADRSGRIQYF.

This clone was seen a handful of times. V is TRBV6-6 and J is TRBJ1-2; maybe TRBD1 (5 bases). The CDR3 length is 17 residues. The germline V and J ends were trimmed by 5 bases and 7 bases, with 26 bases remaining between them. CDR1 and CDR2 from the germline V gene are MNHNY and SVGAGI (reference sequence). CDR3 sequence reads: CASSPSEDTSLWSGYTF. CDR3 sequence (DNA): TGTGCCAGCAGTCCCTCCGAGGACACCAGCTTATGGAGTGGCTACACCTTC.

V is TRBV7-9 and J is TRBJ2-3; D might be TRBD2 (6 bases). Germline V lookup: CDR1 SEHNR, CDR2 FQNEAQ (reference sequence). V was shortened by 5 bases and J by 5 bases, with 20 bases between the two germline ends. The CDR3 is 16 amino acids. CDR3 residues: CASSPTPITAGDTQYF. CDR3 in DNA: TGTGCCAGCAGCCCGACGCCGATAACAGCGGGAGATACGCAGTATTTT.

V gene TRBV5-1 combines with J gene TRBJ1-1, with TRBD1 matching 8 bases. CDR3 length equals 16 residues. Germline CDR1 is SGHRS and CDR2 is YFSETQ. The V gene end was trimmed by 0 bases and the J gene end by 8 bases; junction bases not matched to a gene: 12. The CDR3 is CASSLASPTGGGEAFF. Here the CDR3 DNA reads TGCGCCAGCAGCTTGGCTTCACCTACAGGGGGGGGCGAAGCTTTCTTT.

This clone showed up just a few times. The rearrangement uses TRBV4-1 and TRBJ2-7, with 7 bases matching TRBD2. The germline CDR1 and CDR2 sequences are MGHRA and YSYEKL. The CDR3 sequence is 13 residues long. Trimming cost V 3 bases and J 1 base; bases outside gene matches: 0. This CDR3 reads CASSQGLSYEQYF. The CDR3 coding sequence is TGCGCCAGCAGCCAGGGACTATCCTACGAGCAGTACTTC.

The chain uses TRBV9 and TRBJ2-7; TRBD1 aligns across 8 bases. In germline, CDR1 is SGDLS, CDR2 YYNGEE. Losses at the gene ends were 2 bases for V and 0 bases for J; bases not matched to a gene: 7. The CDR3 extends over 16 amino acids. The CDR3 DNA sequence: TGTGCCAGCAGCGTCACGGACAGGGCACTCTCCTACGAGCAGTACTTC. Protein sequence: CASSVTDRALSYEQYF. Supplemented by reference TRBV9 and TRBJ2-7, the full variable domain reads DSGVTQTPKHLITATGQRVTLRCSPRSGDLSVYWYQQSLDQGLQFLIQYYNGEERAKGNILERFSAQQFPDLHSELNLSSLELGDSALYFCASSVTDRALSYEQYFGPGTRLTVT.

V and J are TRBV2 and TRBJ1-2; 11 nucleotides agree with TRBD1. J gave up 3 bases and V 6 bases, and 3 bases lay outside the gene matches. CDR1 is SNHLY and CDR2 is FYNNEI in the germline V gene. This CDR3 is built from 14 residues. CDR3 amino acids: CASSRDRGDYGYTF. The CDR3 region has the DNA TGTGCCAGCAGCCGGGACAGGGGGGACTATGGCTACACCTTC.

This chain connects TRBV6-1 to TRBJ1-6; 8 bases line up with TRBD1. Looked up from germline, CDR1 is MNHNS and CDR2 is SASEGT. J lost 10 bases, V lost 0 bases, and 5 bases had no gene match. The CDR3 runs to 15 residues. The DNA for the CDR3 is TGTGCCAGCAGTGAAGCGGCAGGGGGCCGGTCACCCCTCCACTTT. This sequence encodes CASSEAAGGRSPLHF.